This TCR beta chain comes out of a study of blood T cell repertoires in COVID-19 (dated by TCRdb to 2020 to 2021). About the study as a whole: Samples from collaborators originated in the United States, Italy and Spain and spanned both the acute and convalescent phases of COVID-19. The prospective study material was composed of cDNA or gDNA derived from T cells, B-cell-depleted T cells, or PBMCs. The dataset comprised deeply sampled blood TCRbeta repertoires from subjects exposed to, actively infected with, or recovered from COVID-19. A freely available public database, intended as a resource for researchers studying the immune response to SARS-CoV-2, is where the repertoires were released. Samples were obtained from the ongoing ImmuneRACE study (first 160 participants) and from some 1,300 subjects provided by 6 global collaborators. Sample metadata almost always included a de-identified subject ID, COVID-19 status, age in years and sex. Where available, HLA class I and class II types were taken from metadata supplied by the sample provider and were not determined by assay-based typing.

Enrolling through a virtual design, the prospective study's participants ranged in age from roughly 18 to 90 years and lived across roughly 23 United States geographic areas. To assign participants to cohorts, the prospective study relied on clinical history that participants themselves reported in a screening survey and a study questionnaire. Exposed participants had been in contact, within 2 weeks of entering the study, with a person who had a PCR-confirmed or clinician-diagnosed case of COVID-19. Mobile phlebotomists in the prospective study collected whole blood, serum and a nasopharyngeal or oropharyngeal swab from every participant. Participants in the prospective study had the option to provide additional blood draws and questionnaires over a roughly 2-month period. Prospective study blood samples were shipped either frozen or at room temperature before DNA extraction. This clone was picked up one time. The clone's antigen remains unknown. No quality values exist for individual bases; no much larger clone is one base distant.

The germline V gene provides CDR1 SGHRS and CDR2 YFSETQ. Trimming accounts for 0 bases at V and 0 bases at J, while the number of junction bases matched to no gene is 7. The cysteine opens and the phenylalanine closes a CDR3 of 18 amino acids. Only CDR3 DNA remains: 54 bases, in frame from the first base. The immunoSEQ Assay, a bias-controlled multiplex PCR, was used to amplify TCRbeta CDR3 regions from genomic DNA. The published analysis was carried out like this. Within the assay, amplification of reference gene primers was used to estimate how many nucleated cells each sample contained. Sequence reads were collapsed and filtered to measure the absolute abundance of every unique TCRbeta CDR3 rearrangement. For each sample, productive Simpson clonality was calculated by taking the square root of Simpson's diversity index across productive rearrangements. In TCRdb, the immuneACCESS table is reduced to in-frame sequences with V and J assigned. These tables do not hold every clone; where another copy was compared, an unresolved V gene accounts for under half, and the others remain unexplained. That table furnishes V, J and clone size, whereas the DNA furnished D and trimming. The sample profile shows 250,000 or so clones; around 90% of them were found once. Of the sample, around 2.8% is held by the ten largest clones.

What the authors observed across the whole study: The amount of clinical and demographic metadata varied by source and participant and was provided uncurated.

This clonotype was sampled from a man aged 40-49 years who had been exposed to COVID-19. This sequence uses TRBV5-1 and TRBJ2-7; 12 central nucleotides agree with TRBD2. Sequencing was done on a sample of PBMCs or T cells enriched from blood (not recorded which). The CDR3 reads as follows: CASSLVASGRAVSYEQYF. The DNA sequence follows: TGCGCCAGCAGCTTGGTGGCTAGCGGGAGGGCCGTCTCCTACGAGCAGTACTTC.